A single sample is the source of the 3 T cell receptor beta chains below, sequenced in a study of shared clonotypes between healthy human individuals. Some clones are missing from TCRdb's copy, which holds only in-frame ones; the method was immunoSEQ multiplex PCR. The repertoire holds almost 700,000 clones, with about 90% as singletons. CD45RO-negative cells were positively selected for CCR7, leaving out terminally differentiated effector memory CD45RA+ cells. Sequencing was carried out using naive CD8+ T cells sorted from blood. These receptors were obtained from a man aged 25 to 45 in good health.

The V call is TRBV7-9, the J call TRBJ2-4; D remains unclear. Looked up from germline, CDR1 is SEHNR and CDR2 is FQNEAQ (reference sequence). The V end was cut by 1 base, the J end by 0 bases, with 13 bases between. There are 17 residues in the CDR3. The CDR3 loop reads CASSLVELNRAKNIQYF. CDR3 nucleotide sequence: TGTGCCAGCAGCTTAGTCGAGCTTAACCGAGCCAAAAACATTCAGTACTTC.

Written as DNA, the CDR3 is TGTGCCAGCAGGGTGGAGATGAACACTGAAGCTTTCTTT. Its translation: CASRVEMNTEAFF. The gene calls are TRBV5-5 and TRBJ1-1; D unresolved. Germline CDR1 SGHKS, CDR2 YYEKEE (reference sequence). This CDR3 spans 13 amino acids. The V end lost 5 bases, the J end lost 0 bases, and 8 bases lay between the germline ends.

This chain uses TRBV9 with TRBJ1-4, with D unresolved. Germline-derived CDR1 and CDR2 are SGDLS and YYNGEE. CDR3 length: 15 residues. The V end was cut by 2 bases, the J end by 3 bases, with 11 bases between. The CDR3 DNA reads TGTGCCAGCAGCGTTTTGGGGAACTCTAATGAAAAACTGTTTTTT. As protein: CASSVLGNSNEKLFF.